A selection of T cell receptor beta chains follows, all from one sample in a study of blood T cell repertoires in COVID-19. Profiling relied on immunoSEQ multiplex PCR, and the TCRdb table lists in-frame clones only, not all of them. The table lists tens of thousands of clones, over 60% of them singletons. Sequenced sample: peripheral blood. Source of these receptors: a human donor in a cohort sampled during active COVID-19. CDR3s include the opening cysteine and the closing phenylalanine or tryptophan. Fields, in order: CDR3 protein, CDR3 DNA, D gene, clone size, J gene, V gene. A D gene is named only where the DNA matches it firmly. Where a row states a size, it is once, few, many or the class of an expanded clone; other rows omit it.

CDR3aa: CASSQFSTGVNQPQHF; CDR3nt: TGCGCCAGCAGCCAATTCTCAACAGGGGTTAATCAGCCCCAGCATTTT; d_gene: TRBD1; abundance: NA; j_gene: TRBJ1-5; v_gene: TRBV4-1
CDR3aa: CASSVGGGAGAEQFF; CDR3nt: TGTGCCAGCAGCGTAGGCGGGGGGGCTGGAGCAGAGCAGTTCTTC; d_gene: TRBD2; abundance: NA; j_gene: TRBJ2-1; v_gene: TRBV9
CDR3aa: CASSFGQGVGEQYF; CDR3nt: TGTGCCAGCAGTTTCGGACAGGGGGTAGGCGAGCAGTACTTC; d_gene: TRBD1; abundance: NA; j_gene: TRBJ2-7; v_gene: TRBV6-6
CDR3aa: CASSLGTGAYEQYF; CDR3nt: TGTGCCAGCAGCCTCGGGACAGGAGCCTACGAGCAGTACTTC; d_gene: TRBD1; abundance: NA; j_gene: TRBJ2-7; v_gene: TRBV7-8
CDR3aa: CASSIGFPILRGYTF; CDR3nt: TGTGCCAGTAGTATCGGCTTCCCAATTTTGAGGGGCTACACCTTC; d_gene: NA; abundance: few; j_gene: TRBJ1-2; v_gene: TRBV19
CDR3aa: CASSFLDRVGETQYF; CDR3nt: TGTGCCAGCAGTTTCTTGGACAGGGTTGGGGAGACCCAGTACTTC; d_gene: TRBD1; abundance: NA; j_gene: TRBJ2-5; v_gene: TRBV6-5
CDR3aa: CASSLKAGGETQYF; CDR3nt: TGTGCCAGCAGCTTGAAGGCAGGAGGGGAGACCCAGTACTTC; d_gene: NA; abundance: NA; j_gene: TRBJ2-5; v_gene: TRBV5-4
CDR3aa: CSVYEAGVGINEQFF; CDR3nt: TGCAGCGTGTATGAGGCGGGTGTTGGTATCAATGAGCAGTTCTTC; d_gene: NA; abundance: NA; j_gene: TRBJ2-1; v_gene: TRBV29-1
CDR3aa: CASSLGNSYEQYF; CDR3nt: TGTGCCAGCAGTTTAGGCAACTCCTACGAGCAGTACTTC; d_gene: NA; abundance: NA; j_gene: TRBJ2-7; v_gene: TRBV27
CDR3aa: CASSILTGGGYGYTF; CDR3nt: TGCGCCAGCAGCATACTCACAGGGGGCGGCTATGGCTACACCTTC; d_gene: TRBD1; abundance: NA; j_gene: TRBJ1-2; v_gene: TRBV5-1
CDR3aa: CSVNRGGANYGYTF; CDR3nt: TGCAGCGTCAACCGGGGGGGGGCTAACTATGGCTACACCTTC; d_gene: NA; abundance: NA; j_gene: TRBJ1-2; v_gene: TRBV29-1
CDR3aa: CAPEGETQYF; CDR3nt: TGTGCCCCGGAGGGGGAGACCCAGTACTTC; d_gene: NA; abundance: NA; j_gene: TRBJ2-5; v_gene: TRBV19
CDR3aa: CASSSPAAGANVLTF; CDR3nt: TGTGCCAGCAGTAGTCCGGCGGCTGGGGCCAACGTCCTGACTTTC; d_gene: NA; abundance: NA; j_gene: TRBJ2-6; v_gene: TRBV28
CDR3aa: CASRPTSGNTGELFF; CDR3nt: TGTGCCAGCAGACCCACTAGCGGGAACACCGGGGAGCTGTTTTTT; d_gene: TRBD2; abundance: NA; j_gene: TRBJ2-2; v_gene: TRBV14
CDR3aa: CASSRNRVVDEAFF; CDR3nt: TGTGCCAGCAGCCGGAACAGGGTTGTTGATGAAGCTTTCTTT; d_gene: NA; abundance: NA; j_gene: TRBJ1-1; v_gene: TRBV7-2
CDR3aa: CASSPGNEQFF; CDR3nt: TGCGCCAGCAGCCCGGGGAATGAGCAGTTCTTC; d_gene: NA; abundance: NA; j_gene: TRBJ2-1; v_gene: TRBV5-1
CDR3aa: CASRHLAGAYNEQFF; CDR3nt: TGTGCCAGTAGACACCTAGCGGGAGCCTACAATGAGCAGTTCTTC; d_gene: TRBD2; abundance: once; j_gene: TRBJ2-1; v_gene: TRBV19
CDR3aa: CASSPNSGNTEAFF; CDR3nt: TGTGCCAGCTCACCGAACTCAGGGAACACTGAAGCTTTCTTT; d_gene: NA; abundance: NA; j_gene: TRBJ1-1; v_gene: TRBV18
CDR3aa: CASSPGGGGGYTF; CDR3nt: TGTGCCAGCTCACCCGGCGGGGGCGGAGGCTACACCTTC; d_gene: NA; abundance: NA; j_gene: TRBJ1-2; v_gene: TRBV18
CDR3aa: CASSEGVGARYGYTF; CDR3nt: TGTGCCAGCAGTGAAGGGGTGGGGGCTAGGTATGGCTACACCTTC; d_gene: NA; abundance: NA; j_gene: TRBJ1-2; v_gene: TRBV6-1
CDR3aa: CASTWTGYTGELFF; CDR3nt: TGTGCCAGCACCTGGACAGGGTACACCGGGGAGCTGTTTTTT; d_gene: TRBD1; abundance: NA; j_gene: TRBJ2-2; v_gene: TRBV6-6
CDR3aa: CASSLSRQRQGKRADTQYF; CDR3nt: TGTGCCAGCAGCCTATCAAGACAACGACAGGGAAAACGGGCAGATACGCAGTATTTT; d_gene: TRBD1; abundance: NA; j_gene: TRBJ2-3; v_gene: TRBV14
CDR3aa: CASSRDRNYEQYF; CDR3nt: TGTGCCAGCAGCCGGGACAGAAACTACGAGCAGTACTTC; d_gene: TRBD1; abundance: NA; j_gene: TRBJ2-7; v_gene: TRBV7-6